This T cell receptor beta chain was identified during a study of CD8+ T cells in alopecia areata. Study findings and constraints: For patients receiving tofacitinib, scalp clonality and expanded CD8+ clones among the top 100 significantly decreased.

It was cDNA, reverse transcribed from extracted RNA, that served as the sequencing template. Clones were read by immunoSEQ multiplex PCR, and TCRdb kept only the in-frame ones, dropping some. The table records 35,000 to 50,000 clones, about three fifths of them present only once. Treatment denoted: oral pan-JAK inhibitor, 5-10 mg twice daily. It was from PBMCs that CD4+ and CD8+ T cells were sorted. Trimming removed 2 bases at V and 8 bases at J, with 19 bases between. The length of the CDR3 is 15 residues. Germline-derived CDR1 and CDR2 are GTSNPN and SVGIG (reference sequence). On this clone itself: As yet, its antigen is unknown.

The receptor's source is a human donor with alopecia areata. The genes are TRBV30 and TRBJ2-1; D is possibly TRBD1 or TRBD2 (6 bases each). Specimen: CD8+ T cells sorted from blood, collected at week 4, from a patient treated with tofacitinib. The CDR3 reads CAWSLGSGAVDEQFF. CDR3 DNA sequence: TGTGCCTGGAGTTTGGGGTCGGGGGCCGTCGATGAGCAGTTCTTC. Combining the CDR3 with reference TRBV30 and TRBJ2-1 gives the whole variable domain SQTIHQWPATLVQPVGSPLSLECTVEGTSNPNLYWYRQAAGRGLQLLFYSVGIGQISSEVPQNLSASRPQDRQFILSSKKLLLSDSGFYLCAWSLGSGAVDEQFFGPGTRLTVL.